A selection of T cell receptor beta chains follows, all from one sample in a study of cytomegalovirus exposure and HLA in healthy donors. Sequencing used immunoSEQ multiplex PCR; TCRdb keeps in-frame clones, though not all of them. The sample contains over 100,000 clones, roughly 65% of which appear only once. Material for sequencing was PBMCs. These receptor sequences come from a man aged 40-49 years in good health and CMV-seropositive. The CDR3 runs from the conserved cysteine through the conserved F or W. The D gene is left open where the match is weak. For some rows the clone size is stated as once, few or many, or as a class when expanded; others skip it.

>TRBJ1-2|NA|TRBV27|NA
CASSLSHNHYGYTF
TGTGCCAGCAGTTTATCACATAACCACTATGGCTACACCTTC
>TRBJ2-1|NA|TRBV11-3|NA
CASSLDDREQFF
TGTGCCAGCAGCTTAGATGACAGGGAGCAGTTCTTC
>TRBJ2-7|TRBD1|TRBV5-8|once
CASSLVRSGGEQYF
TGTGCCAGCAGCTTGGTTAGGTCAGGGGGCGAGCAGTACTTC
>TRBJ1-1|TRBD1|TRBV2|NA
CASISGGYDGTEAFF
TGTGCCAGCATATCAGGGGGTTACGACGGCACTGAAGCTTTCTTT
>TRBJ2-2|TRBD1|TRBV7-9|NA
CASRLSGTGDGGELFF
TGTGCCAGCAGATTGAGCGGGACAGGGGACGGCGGGGAGCTGTTTTTT
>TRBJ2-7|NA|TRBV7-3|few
CASSDGRRGEQYF
TGTGCCAGCAGCGACGGGAGAAGAGGCGAGCAGTACTTC
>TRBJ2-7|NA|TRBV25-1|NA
CASRQEQGSYEQYF
TGTGCCAGCAGACAGGAACAGGGAAGCTACGAGCAGTACTTC
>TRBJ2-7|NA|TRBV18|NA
CASSPSISLFYEQYF
TGTGCCAGCTCACCGTCGATATCTCTATTCTACGAGCAGTACTTC
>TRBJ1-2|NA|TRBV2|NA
CASILDGDYGYTF
TGTGCCAGCATCCTTGACGGGGACTATGGCTACACCTTC
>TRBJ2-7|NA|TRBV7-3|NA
CASSLAWGPATYEQYF
TGTGCCAGCAGCTTAGCGTGGGGGCCTGCGACCTACGAGCAGTACTTC
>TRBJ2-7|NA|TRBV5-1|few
CASSLETVGAGLGEQYF
TGCGCCAGCAGCTTGGAGACGGTTGGGGCAGGGTTGGGCGAGCAGTACTTC
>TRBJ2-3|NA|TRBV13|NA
CASSSPGHPAPEDTDTQYF
TGTGCCAGCAGCTCACCGGGACACCCGGCTCCGGAAGACACAGATACGCAGTATTTT
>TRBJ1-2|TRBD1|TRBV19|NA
CASTPPGQRPGYTF
TGTGCCAGTACCCCACCGGGACAGAGGCCGGGCTACACCTTC
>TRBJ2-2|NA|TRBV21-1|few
CASSNPPTGNTGELFF
TGTGCCAGCAGCAACCCCCCGACAGGGAACACCGGGGAGCTGTTTTTT
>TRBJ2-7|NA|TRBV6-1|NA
CASSRPGQGLYEQYF
TGTGCCAGCAGTCGTCCGGGACAAGGACTTTACGAGCAGTACTTC
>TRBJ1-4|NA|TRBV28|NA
CASGEPYEKLFF
TGTGCCAGCGGAGAGCCCTATGAAAAACTGTTTTTT